The rows below give T cell receptor beta chains drawn from one sample of a study of T cells in tuberculosis. TCRdb's copy holds only in-frame clones and misses some; the assay was immunoSEQ multiplex PCR. Counted here are 25,000 to 30,000 clones, about 91% occurring once; the ten biggest clones make up around 7%. The sample was PBMCs, taken at tuberculosis diagnosis. The receptors shown here come from an adult with tuberculosis. The CDR3 runs from the conserved cysteine through the conserved F or W. A D gene is named only where the DNA matches it firmly. Part of the rows lack a size; the others show once, few, many or a class for expanded clones.

v_gene: TRBV27; abundance: NA; d_gene: NA; j_gene: TRBJ2-5; CDR3nt: TGTGCCAGCAGTTTATTTTCCCCAGGGAAAGAGACCCAGTACTTC; CDR3aa: CASSLFSPGKETQYF
v_gene: TRBV7-2; abundance: NA; d_gene: TRBD1; j_gene: TRBJ1-1; CDR3nt: TGTGCCAGCAGCTTAAGGGCAGGGGGAACTGAAGCTTTCTTT; CDR3aa: CASSLRAGGTEAFF
v_gene: TRBV29-1; abundance: once; d_gene: NA; j_gene: TRBJ2-6; CDR3nt: TGCAGCGTTGAAGATCGGAGGGATTCTGGGGCCAACGTCCTGACTTTC; CDR3aa: CSVEDRRDSGANVLTF
v_gene: TRBV5-6; abundance: NA; d_gene: TRBD2; j_gene: TRBJ2-1; CDR3nt: TGTGCCAGCAGCTTGAAGGTGGTTCTAGCGGGGAGCAATGAGCAGTTCTTC; CDR3aa: CASSLKVVLAGSNEQFF
v_gene: TRBV29-1; abundance: NA; d_gene: TRBD1; j_gene: TRBJ1-2; CDR3nt: TGCAGCGTTGACACAGGGGGAGTTTATGGCTACACCTTC; CDR3aa: CSVDTGGVYGYTF
v_gene: TRBV27; abundance: NA; d_gene: NA; j_gene: TRBJ2-4; CDR3nt: TGTGCCAGCAGTTCGGGCAGGGTCCCCAAAAACATTCAGTACTTC; CDR3aa: CASSSGRVPKNIQYF
v_gene: TRBV5-1; abundance: NA; d_gene: TRBD1; j_gene: TRBJ2-7; CDR3nt: TGCGCCAGCAGCACGGGACAGGGGGGATACGAGCAGTACTTC; CDR3aa: CASSTGQGGYEQYF
v_gene: TRBV23-1; abundance: NA; d_gene: TRBD1; j_gene: TRBJ1-5; CDR3nt: TGCGCCAGCAGTCAGGGCGGACAGGCCGGGAATCAGCCCCAGCATTTT; CDR3aa: CASSQGGQAGNQPQHF
v_gene: TRBV7-2; abundance: once; d_gene: TRBD1; j_gene: TRBJ1-2; CDR3nt: TGTGCCAGCAGCTACTTACAGGGGGCGCGTGGCTACACCTTC; CDR3aa: CASSYLQGARGYTF
v_gene: TRBV14; abundance: NA; d_gene: NA; j_gene: TRBJ2-2; CDR3nt: TGTGCCAGCAGCCAAAGGGGCCAGTTAGGCTCAACCGGGGAGCTGTTTTTT; CDR3aa: CASSQRGQLGSTGELFF
v_gene: TRBV5-1; abundance: NA; d_gene: TRBD1; j_gene: TRBJ2-7; CDR3nt: TGCGCCAGCAGCTGGACAGGGCCCTCCTACGAGCAGTACTTC; CDR3aa: CASSWTGPSYEQYF
v_gene: TRBV7-2; abundance: NA; d_gene: NA; j_gene: TRBJ2-6; CDR3nt: TGTGCCAGCGGGATCAGGGGAGAGGCCAACGTCCTGACTTTC; CDR3aa: CASGIRGEANVLTF
v_gene: TRBV4-2; abundance: NA; d_gene: TRBD1; j_gene: TRBJ1-2; CDR3nt: TGTGCCAGCAGCCAAGTCCCCGAACAGGGGGGTAGCTATGGCTACACCTTC; CDR3aa: CASSQVPEQGGSYGYTF
v_gene: TRBV4-3; abundance: NA; d_gene: NA; j_gene: TRBJ2-6; CDR3nt: TGCGCCAGCAGCCAAGACCGCGCTTCTCCCCGCGCTACGTCTGGGGCCAACGTCCTGACTTTC; CDR3aa: CASSQDRASPRATSGANVLTF
v_gene: TRBV21-1; abundance: NA; d_gene: NA; j_gene: TRBJ1-2; CDR3nt: TGTGCCAGCAGCAAAGTTCGTCGAACAGGGGGGGCAACAAGAGGCTACACCTTC; CDR3aa: CASSKVRRTGGATRGYTF
v_gene: TRBV5-1; abundance: NA; d_gene: NA; j_gene: TRBJ2-5; CDR3nt: TGCGCCAGCAGCCGTACAGGGTTTGGAGAGACCCAGTACTTC; CDR3aa: CASSRTGFGETQYF
v_gene: TRBV19; abundance: NA; d_gene: TRBD2; j_gene: TRBJ2-3; CDR3nt: TGTGCCAGTAGTATAGGGAATTTAGCGGGAGGAAAAGATACGCAGTATTTT; CDR3aa: CASSIGNLAGGKDTQYF
v_gene: TRBV13; abundance: NA; d_gene: TRBD2; j_gene: TRBJ2-5; CDR3nt: TGTGCCAGCAGCGTCGGGACTAGACAAGAGACCCAGTACTTC; CDR3aa: CASSVGTRQETQYF
v_gene: TRBV5-1; abundance: NA; d_gene: NA; j_gene: TRBJ1-1; CDR3nt: TGCGCCAGCAGCTTGGATGGGGGGGCCCCGAACACTGAAGCTTTCTTT; CDR3aa: CASSLDGGAPNTEAFF
v_gene: TRBV19; abundance: NA; d_gene: TRBD1; j_gene: TRBJ1-3; CDR3nt: TGTGCCAGTAGTATCCCTGGACAGGCTAACTCTGGAAACACCATATATTTT; CDR3aa: CASSIPGQANSGNTIYF
v_gene: TRBV2; abundance: once; d_gene: TRBD2; j_gene: TRBJ2-1; CDR3nt: TGTGCCAGCAGAGCTGGGACTAGCGGCCGGTACAATGAGCAGTTCTTC; CDR3aa: CASRAGTSGRYNEQFF
v_gene: TRBV11-2; abundance: NA; d_gene: TRBD1; j_gene: TRBJ2-3; CDR3nt: TGTGCCAGCAGTCCTGATCTGGGGACAGGGTCGACAGATACGCAGTATTTT; CDR3aa: CASSPDLGTGSTDTQYF
v_gene: TRBV2; abundance: NA; d_gene: TRBD1; j_gene: TRBJ2-7; CDR3nt: TGTGCCAGCAGTGAAGTGGGACAGGGGGGGTACGAGCAGTACTTC; CDR3aa: CASSEVGQGGYEQYF
v_gene: TRBV7-2; abundance: NA; d_gene: TRBD1; j_gene: TRBJ1-1; CDR3nt: TGTGCCAGCAGCTGGACAGGGGGCACTGAAGCTTTCTTT; CDR3aa: CASSWTGGTEAFF